Sequencing of this T cell receptor (beta chain) was carried out in a study of T cells after posttransplantation cyclophosphamide. Control samples came 1 year after myeloablative marrow transplants with methotrexate plus calcineurin inhibitor. The CDR3 is 13 amino acids. Germline V gives CDR1 SNHLY, CDR2 FYNNEI. V shed 4 bases and J shed 5 bases, with 12 bases lying between them. This table comes from immunoSEQ multiplex PCR, and its TCRdb copy is limited to in-frame clones, with some not included. The sample has 15,000 to 17,000 clones; about four fifths are singletons. This clone is a singleton in its sample.

This TCR was recovered from a male patient aged 18-29 years who received an allogeneic stem cell transplant from a related donor, was CMV-positive, and had no GVHD. The graft donor may account for some of the T cells. This specimen was PBMCs, taken 371 days after allogeneic stem cell transplant with calcineurin inhibitor and methotrexate. J is TRBJ2-7 and V is TRBV2, with D perhaps matching TRBD1 (6 bases). This CDR3 is CASSAQGMNEQYF. The CDR3 DNA is TGTGCCAGCAGTGCCCAGGGGATGAACGAGCAGTACTTC.